The 15 T cell receptor beta chains presented below share a single source sample, sequenced in a study of T cell responses to AZD1222 COVID-19 vaccine. The assay was immunoSEQ multiplex PCR, and TCRdb's table has in-frame clones only and misses some. This table has approximately 150,000 clones, more than 70% appearing once. The sequenced sample was peripheral blood, obtained on day 0 of AZD1222 vaccination. These receptors were collected from an adult in good health.

In regard to this clone: At the DNA level, this CDR3 is encoded by other sequences in the same sample as well. J is TRBJ1-4 and V is TRBV11-2; unclear D gene. CDR3 length: 13 amino acids. Between the trimmed V and J ends, which lost 1 base and 8 bases, there was a span of 8 bases. Germline lookup yields CDR1 SGHAT and CDR2 FQNNGV. Here the CDR3 reads CASSLGPDEKLFF. The CDR3 coding sequence is TGTGCCAGCAGCTTAGGGCCTGACGAAAAACTGTTTTTT.

The chain uses TRBV4-3 and TRBJ1-3; D is unclear. Germline CDR1 is LGHNA and CDR2 is YSLEER. Between the trimmed V and J ends, which lost 0 bases and 4 bases, there was a span of 13 bases. CDR3 length equals 16 residues. CDR3 in amino acids: CASSQEPRHAGNTIYF. The CDR3 DNA follows: TGCGCCAGCAGCCAAGAGCCAAGGCACGCAGGAAACACCATATATTTT.

This chain connects TRBV18 to TRBJ2-3; 8 positions agree with TRBD2. After removal of 6 bases from V and 0 bases from J, the junction contained 8 bases not matched to a gene. This CDR3 comprises 16 residues. Germline CDR1 KGHSH, CDR2 LQKENI. CDR3 nucleotide sequence: TGTGCCAGCTCTGCTGGACTAGCCGCCAGCACAGATACGCAGTATTTT. Amino acid sequence: CASSAGLAASTDTQYF.

The J gene is TRBJ2-7, the V gene TRBV7-2; D is uncertain. Germline V gene data show CDR1 as SGHTA and CDR2 as FQGNSA. There are 15 residues in the CDR3. V gave up 1 base and J gave up 11 bases, with 21 bases separating them. CDR3: CASSLGTGDEGLEYF. CDR3 in DNA: TGTGCCAGCAGCTTAGGTACTGGAGATGAAGGGTTGGAGTACTTC.

The V and J genes are TRBV15 and TRBJ1-6; 8 bases fit TRBD1. This CDR3 spans 16 amino acids. V dropped 0 bases and J dropped 7; count of bases not matched to a gene: 5. Germline V gene lookup returns CDR1 LNHNV and CDR2 YYDKDF (reference sequence). The CDR3 reads CATSRDLQGGNSPLHF. The CDR3 nucleotides are TGTGCCACCAGCAGAGATCTACAGGGGGGAAATTCACCCCTCCACTTT.

In its sample, this clone was seen once. The chain employs TRBV2 and TRBJ2-7; no clear D. The V and J ends lost 6 bases and 3 bases respectively, with 12 bases between them. This CDR3 comprises 13 residues. Germline V gene sequence: CDR1 SNHLY, CDR2 FYNNEI. Here the CDR3 reads CASRALQDYEQYF. For the CDR3, the DNA is TGTGCCAGCAGGGCACTGCAGGACTACGAGCAGTACTTC.

The chain is built from TRBV28 and TRBJ1-2; TRBD1 is a possible D gene (5 bases). Trimming cost V 3 bases and J 4 bases, with 9 bases left between them. Germline CDR1 is MDHEN and CDR2 is SYDVKM. The CDR3 length is 13 residues. The CDR3, as DNA: TGTGCCAGCAGTTTCCGGGGCTCCTATGGCTACACCTTC. This gives the protein CASSFRGSYGYTF.

The chain has TRBV15 and TRBJ1-6; D not resolved. CDR1 LNHNV and CDR2 YYDKDF come from the germline V gene (reference sequence). V was clipped by 0 bases and J by 9 bases, with 6 bases between them. The CDR3 is 13 residues long. The CDR3 nucleotides read TGTGCCACCAGCAGAGATCCCGGTTCACCCCTCCACTTT. Translation gives CATSRDPGSPLHF.

The chain recombines TRBV6-5 with TRBJ1-6; 8 bases are shared with TRBD1. Per the germline V gene, CDR1 is MNHEY and CDR2 is SVGAGI. The trim removed 2 bases at V and 6 bases at J, leaving 0 bases unmatched. The CDR3 extends over 14 amino acids. The CDR3 DNA reads as TGTGCCAGCAGTTACCAGGGGGCTAATTCACCCCTCCACTTT. Protein sequence: CASSYQGANSPLHF.

The CDR3 is CASSSQANTEAFF. The CDR3 DNA is TGTGCCAGCAGCTCTCAGGCGAACACTGAAGCTTTCTTT. This sequence joins TRBV7-9 and TRBJ1-1; D remains ambiguous. The CDR3 totals 13 residues. Trimming took 4 bases from V and 1 from J, leaving 7 bases between them. CDR1 SEHNR and CDR2 FQNEAQ come from the germline V gene (reference sequence).

V is TRBV4-2 and J is TRBJ2-7; D might be TRBD2 (6 bases). CDR3 length: 15 amino acids. The germline V gene encodes CDR1 LGHNA and CDR2 YNFKEQ. Trimming pared 0 bases from V and 0 bases from J, leaving 9 bases between. The CDR3 DNA follows: TGTGCCAGCAGCCAAGATCGGCGGGACTCCTACGAGCAGTACTTC. Translation gives CASSQDRRDSYEQYF.

The V and J genes are TRBV7-9 and TRBJ2-2; D gene uncertain. The V end was cut by 1 base, the J end by 6 bases, with 9 bases between. Per germline, CDR1 SEHNR and CDR2 FQNEAQ (reference sequence). The CDR3 contains 14 residues. The CDR3 sequence is CASSLESVPGELFF. The CDR3 DNA sequence: TGTGCCAGCAGCTTAGAATCGGTTCCCGGGGAGCTGTTTTTT. Based on the CDR3 plus reference TRBV7-9 and TRBJ2-2, the full variable domain is DTGVSQNPRHKITKRGQNVTFRCDPISEHNRLYWYRQTLGQGPEFLTYFQNEAQLEKSRLLSDRFSAERPKGSFSTLEIQRTEQGDSAMYLCASSLESVPGELFFGEGSRLTVL.

The V call is TRBV28, the J call TRBJ2-1; D gene ambiguous. Looked up from germline, CDR1 is MDHEN and CDR2 is SYDVKM. This CDR3 has 15 residues. V dropped 4 bases and J dropped 8 bases, with 18 bases sitting between them. The chain's CDR3 is CASSSPRTGPDEQFF. The CDR3 bases are TGTGCCAGCAGTTCCCCCAGGACCGGCCCAGATGAGCAGTTCTTC.

The V and J genes are TRBV27 and TRBJ2-7; 7 nucleotides line up with TRBD1. CDR3 length equals 14 residues. CDR1 is MNHEY and CDR2 is SMNVEV in the germline V gene (reference sequence). Trimming removed 6 bases from V and 6 bases from J; junction bases left unmatched: 11. The CDR3 region is CASRSLTGKGEQYF. DNA of the CDR3: TGTGCCAGCAGATCCTTGACAGGGAAGGGCGAGCAGTACTTC.

There are a few counts of this clone. Other DNA sequences in the sample encode the same CDR3. The J gene is TRBJ2-3, the V gene TRBV5-1; D remains ambiguous. V was clipped by 0 bases and J by 3 bases, with 5 bases between them. The CDR3 has 13 residues. Germline V CDR1 and CDR2: SGHRS, YFSETQ. CDR3 nucleotide sequence: TGCGCCAGCAGCTTGGAGTCTACAGATACGCAGTATTTT. Its protein is CASSLESTDTQYF. The complete variable domain, with remaining parts taken from reference TRBV5-1 and TRBJ2-3, reads KAGVTQTPRYLIKTRGQQVTLSCSPISGHRSVSWYQQTPGQGLQFLFEYFSETQRNKGNFPGRFSGRQFSNSRSEMNVSTLELGDSALYLCASSLESTDTQYFGPGTRLTVL.